This T cell receptor beta chain was observed in a study of control samples from healthy donors and cancer patients (dated by TCRdb to 2018 to 2020). This clone was counted a few times. Its target antigen remains unknown. It has no much larger one-base neighbor in the sample; base qualities were not kept. The receptor library was made with the immunoSEQ multiplex PCR assay. The clones in this table, taken by TCRdb from immuneACCESS, are in-frame only. Not every clone is retained; where verified, under half of the shortfall comes from an unresolved V gene, and the cause of the rest is unknown. The sample table contains approximately 120,000 clones; only one count was recorded for roughly 91% of them. The ten top clones hold approximately 9% of the sample. The sequencing sample was made of blood. The clonotype was recovered from a man in his forties in good health.

The sequence in DNA is TGTGCCAGCTCACCAGTGGGACTAGCGGGGGGGTACGAGCAGTACTTC. The resulting protein is CASSPVGLAGGYEQYF. The chain couples TRBV18 to TRBJ2-7, with 16 central nucleotides matching TRBD2. CDR1 KGHSH and CDR2 LQKENI were looked up in the germline V gene. From the cysteine through the phenylalanine, the CDR3 covers 16 amino acids. Kept here is only the CDR3 DNA, which spans 48 bases and is read in frame from base 1. V trim: 2 bases; J trim: 4 bases; unmatched bases: 2.